The 5 T cell receptor beta chains given below trace back to one sample, sequenced in a study of T cells after yellow fever vaccination. Via MiXCR, TCRdb re-called the 5' RACE reads, giving one row per CDR3 protein. The sample carries 360,000 or so distinct CDR3 sequences, under 14% recorded once. The source material was PBMCs, sampled on the day of the first yellow fever vaccination. These receptors came from a man aged 18 to 35 who received the YFV17D yellow fever vaccine.

J is TRBJ2-4 and V is TRBV13; D gene unclear. Germline V gives CDR1 PRHDT, CDR2 FYEKMQ (reference sequence). V lost 0 bases, J lost 1 base, and 13 bases lay in between. The CDR3 covers 17 residues. The CDR3 DNA sequence: TGTGCCAGCAGCTTAGGCGTTATAATCCACGCCAAAAACATTCAGTACTTC. It yields the protein CASSLGVIIHAKNIQYF.

This clonotype showed up just a few times. The chain is built from TRBV28 and TRBJ2-7, with D perhaps being TRBD1 or TRBD2 (5 bases each). Germline CDR1 MDHEN, CDR2 SYDVKM. This CDR3 is built from 15 residues. V lost 5 bases, J lost 3 bases, and 17 bases lay in between. The CDR3 sequence: CASSGGGWASYEQYV. The CDR3 bases are TGTGCCAGCAGTGGGGGTGGTTGGGCAAGCTACGAGCAGTACGTC.

The rearrangement joins TRBV10-3 to TRBJ2-7; 7 nucleotides line up with TRBD1. V lost 7 bases, J lost 7 bases, and 10 bases stayed unmatched. The CDR3 contains 13 residues. Germline CDR1 ENHRY, CDR2 SYGVKD. In DNA, the CDR3 is TGTGCCATCACTGCAGGGGGAGTCAGGGAGCAGTACTTC. Amino acid sequence: CAITAGGVREQYF.

The rearrangement links TRBV20-1 to TRBJ2-1; D is ambiguous. There are 12 residues in the CDR3. CDR1 is DFQATT and CDR2 is SNEGSKA in the germline V gene (reference sequence). Written as DNA, the CDR3 is TGCGTCGGCCGTACGTGGTACAATGAGCAGTTCTTC. Its protein is CVGRTWYNEQFF.

This clonotype was recorded many times. The CDR3 DNA is TGTGCCAGCAGGCCTGGACAGTCCGAGACCCAGTACTTC. It codes for CASRPGQSETQYF. J is TRBJ2-5 and V is TRBV28; D may be TRBD1 (6 bases). Trimming shortened V by 6 bases and J by 5 bases, and 13 bases separated the two germline ends. The CDR3 length is 13 residues. Germline lookup yields CDR1 MDHEN and CDR2 SYDVKM.